A single sample gave rise to the 12 T cell receptor beta chains below, sequenced in a study of CD8 T cells in ankylosing spondylitis. Overall study results and limits: Ankylosing spondylitis blood appeared to carry a characteristic TCR beta motif of roughly eight highly homologous variants.

One entry per CDR3 protein results from TCRdb running MiXCR on the 5' RACE reads. The sample has some 840,000 distinct CDR3 sequences; around 11% are singletons. The antigens for these receptors are not known. The specimen was blood, either unsorted or a sorted T cell fraction (not recorded which). The receptors derive from a male donor with ankylosing spondylitis.

This clonotype has only a few counts. The chain couples TRBV3-1 to TRBJ2-3; 7 nucleotides match TRBD1. The CDR3 contains 16 residues. Trimming at V came to 6 bases and at J to 1 base, leaving 10 bases not matched to a gene. Germline V lookup: CDR1 LGHDT, CDR2 YNNKEL (reference sequence). DNA for the CDR3: TGTGCCAGCAGTATGAACACAGGGGCCCGCACAGATACGCAGTATTTT. Amino acids: CASSMNTGARTDTQYF.

This clonotype has ten or more counts. The chain recombines TRBV20-1 with TRBJ1-2, with 7 bases aligning to TRBD1. Germline CDR1 is DFQATT and CDR2 is SNEGSKA (reference sequence). The CDR3 totals 13 residues. After removal of 6 bases from V and 2 bases from J, the junction contained 6 bases not matched to a gene. CDR3 sequence (DNA): TGCAGTGCCAACAGGGGTTTCAACTATGGCTACACCTTC. It is translated as CSANRGFNYGYTF.

The sample holds many counts of this clonotype. This chain uses TRBV5-1 with TRBJ2-1; TRBD2 is a possible D gene (6 bases). CDR3 length equals 14 residues. Trimming left V 0 bases short and J 6 bases short, with 10 bases between. The germline V gene encodes CDR1 SGHRS and CDR2 YFSETQ. Here the CDR3 DNA reads TGCGCCAGCAGCTTGGCCCCCGGGGGCAATGAGCAGTTCTTC. Translating gives CASSLAPGGNEQFF. Drawing the rest from reference TRBV5-1 and TRBJ2-1, the complete variable domain is KAGVTQTPRYLIKTRGQQVTLSCSPISGHRSVSWYQQTPGQGLQFLFEYFSETQRNKGNFPGRFSGRQFSNSRSEMNVSTLELGDSALYLCASSLAPGGNEQFFGPGTRLTVL.

At least ten counts were recorded for this clonotype. The V gene is TRBV10-1, the J gene TRBJ2-7; D call uncertain. The germline V and J ends were trimmed by 3 bases and 2 bases, with 5 bases remaining between them. Germline values: CDR1 WNHNN, CDR2 SYGVQD (reference sequence). The CDR3 contains 12 residues. CDR3 sequence: CASSDQTYEQYF. For the CDR3, the DNA is TGCGCCAGCAGTGATCAGACCTACGAGCAGTACTTC.

This clonotype has a handful of counts. The chain has TRBV20-1 and TRBJ2-7, with 8 bases identical to TRBD1. Germline loops: CDR1 DFQATT, CDR2 SNEGSKA (reference sequence). With V trimmed by 2 bases and J by 3 bases, 6 bases remained unmatched. This CDR3 has 14 residues. CDR3 nucleotides: TGCAGTGCTAGATGGGACAGGCTACTCTACGAGCAGTACTTC. Encoded protein: CSARWDRLLYEQYF.

The sample holds a few counts of this clonotype. The V and J genes are TRBV20-1 and TRBJ1-2; maybe TRBD1 (6 bases). The germline V gene has CDR1 DFQATT and CDR2 SNEGSKA (reference sequence). CDR3 length equals 12 residues. As DNA, the CDR3 is TGCAGGGCCTGGGGGCAAAACTATGGCTACACCTTC. This translates into CRAWGQNYGYTF.

The rearrangement joins TRBV20-1 to TRBJ2-7; 9 nucleotides agree with TRBD1. The germline gives CDR1 DFQATT, CDR2 SNEGSKA (reference sequence). The CDR3 covers 17 residues. The V and J ends lost 4 bases and 4 bases, in that order; junction bases with no gene match: 17. The CDR3 DNA reads TGCAGTGCTAAGGGGCGTACCGGGACAGGGATCGGGTACGAGCAGTACTTC. Its translation: CSAKGRTGTGIGYEQYF.

The genes are TRBV7-9 and TRBJ2-7; D perhaps matches TRBD2 (6 bases). With 4 bases removed from V and 0 bases from J, the gap between germline ends came to 19 bases. This CDR3 is 17 amino acids long. Germline assignment: CDR1 SEHNR and CDR2 FQNEAQ (reference sequence). The CDR3 region is CASSSSFTTRGSYEQYF. CDR3 DNA sequence: TGTGCCAGCAGCTCCTCTTTTACGACTAGGGGCTCCTACGAGCAGTACTTC.

This clonotype was seen more than once but under ten times. The V gene is TRBV9, the J gene TRBJ2-7, with no clear D. Trimming left V 4 bases short and J 4 bases short, with 15 bases between. CDR3 length: 14 amino acids. CDR1 is SGDLS and CDR2 is YYNGEE in the germline V gene. CDR3 region: CASSPSTGLYEQYF. The CDR3 DNA follows: TGTGCCAGCAGCCCCAGTACGGGTCTATACGAGCAGTACTTC.

This clonotype was counted a few times. The V gene is TRBV4-3, the J gene TRBJ1-2; unclear D gene. The CDR3 has 14 amino acids. Germline values: CDR1 LGHNA, CDR2 YSLEER. Trimming pared 1 base from V and 7 bases from J, leaving 13 bases between. The CDR3: CASSQAPLISGYTF. CDR3 bases: TGCGCCAGCAGCCAAGCTCCCCTAATCTCTGGCTACACCTTC.

The chain joins TRBV2 to TRBJ1-2; D not resolved. CDR1 and CDR2 (germline): SNHLY, FYNNEI. The CDR3 sequence is 13 residues long. Between the trimmed V and J ends, which lost 3 bases and 2 bases, there was a span of 7 bases. Here the CDR3 DNA reads TGTGCCAGCAGTGAGGAGATAAACTATGGCTACACCTTC. This translates into CASSEEINYGYTF.

The gene calls are TRBV5-6 and TRBJ2-3; TRBD2 is a possible D gene (6 bases). The CDR3 is 14 amino acids. CDR1 is SGHDT, CDR2 YYEEEE, per germline. V lost 7 bases and J 6 bases, leaving 18 bases between the germline ends. The CDR3 region is CASHRLATLDTQYF. The CDR3, as DNA: TGTGCCAGCCATCGGCTAGCGACCTTGGATACGCAGTATTTT.